This T cell receptor (beta chain) originates from a study of radiotherapy plus CTLA-4 blockade in lung cancer. Study-wide results and limits: Radiotherapy with ipilimumab was followed by blood expansion of tumor-derived clones.

This clone ranks as medium-sized. The antigen remains undetermined. The germline V gene encodes CDR1 SGHTA and CDR2 FQGNSA. The CDR3 extends over 15 amino acids. Trimming cost V 5 bases and J 0 bases, with 11 bases left between them. Assay used: immunoSEQ multiplex PCR; TCRdb lists only in-frame clones, some missing. The sample lists approximately 83,000 clones; 60% to 85% were seen once. The sequence came from a human donor with non-small cell lung cancer who had a partial response to radiotherapy plus ipilimumab. Some clones in this sample may be carry-over from other donors' samples. The chain links TRBV7-2 to TRBJ1-3; perhaps TRBD1 as D (5 bases). The sample in question was peripheral blood, obtained from a patient treated with radiotherapy plus ipilimumab. The CDR3 spells CASSLDSISGNTIYF. In nucleotides, the CDR3 is TGTGCCAGCAGCCTCGACAGTATCTCTGGAAACACCATATATTTT.